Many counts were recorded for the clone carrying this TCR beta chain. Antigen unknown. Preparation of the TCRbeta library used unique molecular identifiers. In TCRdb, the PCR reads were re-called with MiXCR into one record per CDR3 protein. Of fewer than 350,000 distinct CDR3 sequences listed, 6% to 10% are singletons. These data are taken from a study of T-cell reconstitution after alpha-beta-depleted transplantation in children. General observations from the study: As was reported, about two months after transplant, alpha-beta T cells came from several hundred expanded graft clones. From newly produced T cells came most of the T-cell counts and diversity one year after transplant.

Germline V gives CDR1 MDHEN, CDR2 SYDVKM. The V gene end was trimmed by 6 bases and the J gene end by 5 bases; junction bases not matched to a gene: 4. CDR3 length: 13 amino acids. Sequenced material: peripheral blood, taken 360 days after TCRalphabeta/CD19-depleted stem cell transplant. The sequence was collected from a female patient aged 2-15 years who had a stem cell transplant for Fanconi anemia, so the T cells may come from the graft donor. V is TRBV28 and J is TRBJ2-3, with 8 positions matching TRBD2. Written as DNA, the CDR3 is TGTGCCAGCAGCGGGGGGGGGAGAGATACGCAGTATTTT. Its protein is CASSGGGRDTQYF.